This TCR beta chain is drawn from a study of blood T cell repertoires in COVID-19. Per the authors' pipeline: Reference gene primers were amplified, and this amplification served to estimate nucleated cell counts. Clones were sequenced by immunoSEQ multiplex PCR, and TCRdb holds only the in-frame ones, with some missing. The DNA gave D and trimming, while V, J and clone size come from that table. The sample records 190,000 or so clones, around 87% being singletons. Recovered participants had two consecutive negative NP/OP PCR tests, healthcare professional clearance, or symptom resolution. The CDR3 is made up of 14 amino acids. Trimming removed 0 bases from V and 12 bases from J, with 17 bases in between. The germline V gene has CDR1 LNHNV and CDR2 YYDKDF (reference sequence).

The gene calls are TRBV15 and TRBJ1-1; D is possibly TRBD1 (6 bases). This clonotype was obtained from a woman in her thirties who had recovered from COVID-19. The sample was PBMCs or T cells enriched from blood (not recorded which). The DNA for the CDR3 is TGTGCCACCAGCAGAGATCGGGACCGCCGGGACACTTTCTTT. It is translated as CATSRDRDRRDTFF.